The T cell receptor (beta chain) described here comes from a study of T cell responses to AZD1222 COVID-19 vaccine. About the study: Pooled together were second doses at about 4 or about 12 weeks. Findings and caveats of the study: Across spike, vaccine-associated CD4 TCRs were found, dominant at 160-218 and 743-854. AZD1222 recipients seropositive at baseline numbered only five to seven. Donor demographics were predominantly white British with a female majority; clonal diversity may be underestimated.

Note on this clone: Its antigen is currently unknown.

From germline, CDR1 is SGDLS and CDR2 YYNGEE. V lost 4 bases, J lost 5 bases, and 13 bases lay in between. The CDR3 sequence is 13 residues long. Profiled with immunoSEQ multiplex PCR; TCRdb holds only in-frame clones, not every one. The sample records around 83,000 clones, 92% being singletons. The chain uses TRBV9 and TRBJ2-7; tentatively, D is TRBD2 (5 bases). The clonotype was recovered from an adult in good health. The sample was peripheral blood, taken on day 0 of AZD1222 vaccination. The CDR3 is CASSLEGSHEQYF. CDR3 sequence (DNA): TGTGCCAGCAGCCTAGAAGGGAGTCACGAGCAGTACTTC.